A selection of T cell receptor beta chains follows, all from one sample in a study of blood T cell repertoires in COVID-19. TCRdb's copy holds only in-frame clones and misses some; the assay was immunoSEQ multiplex PCR. This table holds about 300,000 clones, about four fifths found once. Sequencing was done on a sample of peripheral blood. The origin of the receptors is a human donor with COVID-19, enrolled during active disease. The donor label of this sample is uncertain. The CDR3 runs from the conserved cysteine through the conserved F or W. D genes are given only for firm matches. Clone size is given for some rows only: seen once, a few or many times, or a class if the clone is expanded.

TRBJ1-3 | . | TRBV7-6 | TRBD1 | CASSAWTGGDTIYF | TGTGCCAGCAGCGCCTGGACAGGGGGAGACACCATATATTTT
TRBJ2-7 | . | TRBV29-1 | TRBD2 | CSGATSGTSYEQYF | TGCAGCGGTGCGACTAGCGGGACTTCCTACGAGCAGTACTTC
TRBJ2-1 | . | TRBV19 | TRBD2 | CASSPRLAVRSSYNEQFF | TGTGCCAGTAGTCCCCGCCTAGCGGTCAGAAGCTCCTACAATGAGCAGTTCTTC
TRBJ2-3 | few | TRBV5-4 | TRBD2 | CASSHPLIAGPHVDTQYF | TGTGCCAGCAGCCACCCCCTGATAGCGGGACCACACGTCGATACGCAGTATTTT
TRBJ2-5 | . | TRBV12-5 | TRBD1 | CASATRDRGPKAETQYF | TGTGCTAGTGCCACCCGGGACAGGGGGCCAAAAGCAGAGACCCAGTACTTC
TRBJ2-3 | . | TRBV5-4 | . | CASSPGGGRSTDTQYF | TGTGCCAGCAGCCCCGGGGGCGGGAGAAGCACAGATACGCAGTATTTT
TRBJ2-7 | . | TRBV9 | TRBD1 | CASSAGQVTYEQYF | TGTGCCAGCAGCGCCGGACAGGTCACCTACGAGCAGTACTTC
TRBJ2-7 | once | TRBV7-9 | TRBD2 | CASSPPASGTDYEQYF | TGTGCCAGCAGCCCCCCGGCTAGCGGGACGGATTACGAGCAGTACTTC
TRBJ1-1 | . | TRBV29-1 | TRBD1 | CSAGQPNTEAFF | TGCAGCGCGGGACAGCCGAACACTGAAGCTTTCTTT
TRBJ2-3 | few | TRBV4-2 | TRBD2 | CASSPSALAGTADTQYF | TGTGCCAGCAGCCCGTCCGCTTTAGCGGGGACCGCGGATACGCAGTATTTT
TRBJ2-7 | . | TRBV19 | . | CASSTRLDSYEQYF | TGTGCCAGTAGCACTCGTCTTGACTCCTACGAGCAGTACTTC
TRBJ1-2 | few | TRBV12-3/TRBV12-4 | . | CASSLTANYGYTF | TGTGCCAGCAGTTTGACAGCTAACTATGGCTACACCTTC
TRBJ1-1 | once | TRBV6-5 | . | CASTDLGGQTYEAFF | TGTGCCAGCACCGATCTAGGAGGGCAAACCTATGAAGCTTTCTTT
TRBJ2-3 | . | TRBV4-1 | . | CASSQEERSTDTQYF | TGCGCCAGCAGCCAAGAGGAGCGGAGCACAGATACGCAGTATTTT
TRBJ2-5 | . | TRBV5-4 | . | CASSLDPDSQETQYF | TGTGCCAGCAGCTTGGACCCGGACAGCCAAGAGACCCAGTACTTC